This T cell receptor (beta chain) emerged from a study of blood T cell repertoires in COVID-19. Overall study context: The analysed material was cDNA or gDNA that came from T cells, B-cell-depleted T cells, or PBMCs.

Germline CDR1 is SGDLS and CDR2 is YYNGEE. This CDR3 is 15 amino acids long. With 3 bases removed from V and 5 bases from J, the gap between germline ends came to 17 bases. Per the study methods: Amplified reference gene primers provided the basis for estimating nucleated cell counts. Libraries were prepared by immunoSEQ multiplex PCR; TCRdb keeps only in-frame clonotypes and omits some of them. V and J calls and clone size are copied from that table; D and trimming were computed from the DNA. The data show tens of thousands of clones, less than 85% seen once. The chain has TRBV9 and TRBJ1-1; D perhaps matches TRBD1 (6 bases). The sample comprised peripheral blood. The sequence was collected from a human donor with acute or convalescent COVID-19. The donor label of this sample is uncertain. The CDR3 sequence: CASSALGAPPTEAFF. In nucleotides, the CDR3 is TGTGCCAGCAGCGCCCTGGGGGCCCCCCCAACTGAAGCTTTCTTT.